A single sample gave rise to the 25 T cell receptor beta chains below, sequenced in a study of T cell responses to AZD1222 COVID-19 vaccine (dated by TCRdb to about 2021). Library prep was done by the immunoSEQ multiplex PCR assay. TCRdb carries this immuneACCESS record with in-frame sequences only. Its versions omit some clonotypes, under half of them owing to an unresolved V gene in the studies checked, with the rest unexplained. The sample records roughly 70,000 clones, about 90% of which are singletons. The ten biggest clones cover roughly 1.2% of the sample. Taken with the paper, the label for time point translates to: about 28 days (+/-7) after the second vaccine dose. The specimen was peripheral blood, collected 28 days after the second AZD1222 dose. Receptor source: an adult who received the AZD1222 COVID-19 vaccine.

The CDR3 DNA reads TGTGCCAGCAGCGATACCGGGCCCCTTGATTCAGACAGACAGTTCTTC. Its translation is CASSDTGPLDSDRQFF. This rearrangement joins TRBV5-4 to TRBJ2-1, with D perhaps TRBD1 (5 bases). Trimming left V 4 bases short and J 13 bases short, with 27 bases between. The CDR3 extends over 16 amino acids. Germline-derived CDR1 and CDR2 are SGHNT and YYREEE (reference sequence).

V usage is TRBV29-1 and J usage is TRBJ1-1; no firm D call. In germline, CDR1 is SQVTM, CDR2 ANQGSEA. V dropped 5 bases and J dropped 1 base, with 8 bases sitting between them. The length of the CDR3 is 12 residues. The CDR3 DNA reads as TGCAGCGTTTCCGACGGGAACACTGAAGCTTTCTTT. It codes for CSVSDGNTEAFF. Combining the CDR3 with reference TRBV29-1 and TRBJ1-1 gives the whole variable domain SAVISQKPSRDICQRGTSLTIQCQVDSQVTMMFWYRQQPGQSLTLIATANQGSEATYESGFVIDKFPISRPNLTFSTLTVSNMSPEDSSIYLCSVSDGNTEAFFGQGTRLTVV.

V usage is TRBV7-8 and J usage is TRBJ2-4, with a weak D call TRBD2 (6 bases). The CDR3 spans 19 residues. The V end was cut by 1 base, the J end by 1 base, with 20 bases between. CDR1 is SGHVS and CDR2 is FQNEAQ in the germline V gene. Here the CDR3 DNA reads TGTGCCAGCAGCTTAGATTTTCTAGCGCAGCCTCGGGCCAAAAACATTCAGTACTTC. This translates into CASSLDFLAQPRAKNIQYF. The full variable domain, with the rest looked up from reference TRBV7-8 and TRBJ2-4, is GAGVSQSPRYKVAKRGQDVALRCDPISGHVSLFWYQQALGQGPEFLTYFQNEAQLDKSGLPSDRFFAERPEGSVSTLKIQRTQQEDSAVYLCASSLDFLAQPRAKNIQYFGAGTRLSVL.

This clone was recorded only once. The chain has TRBV7-9 and TRBJ1-1; D might be TRBD1 (6 bases). The V gene's germline CDR1 is SEHNR and CDR2 FQNEAQ (reference sequence). The CDR3 is 17 amino acids. Trimming pared 5 bases from V and 1 base from J, leaving 20 bases between. The CDR3 bases are TGTGCCAGCAGCGGACCCGGGGGGCAGAGACAGAACACTGAAGCTTTCTTT. Amino acids: CASSGPGGQRQNTEAFF.

The chain couples TRBV7-2 to TRBJ1-5; unclear D gene. The germline CDR1 and CDR2 sequences are SGHTA and FQGNSA. The CDR3 loop spans 15 amino acids. Trimming left V 5 bases short and J 4 bases short, with 15 bases between. CDR3 in amino acids: CASSLGFGENQPQHF. CDR3 sequence (DNA): TGTGCCAGCAGCCTGGGGTTCGGAGAGAATCAGCCCCAGCATTTT.

The rearrangement links TRBV7-8 to TRBJ2-3; D might be TRBD2 (5 bases). CDR1 is SGHVS, CDR2 FQNEAQ, per germline. The CDR3 is 15 amino acids. The germline V and J ends were trimmed by 7 bases and 5 bases, with 19 bases remaining between them. The CDR3 DNA reads TGTGCCAGCACCCCTAGCCGAGGGTGGGTAGATACGCAGTATTTT. It specifies CASTPSRGWVDTQYF.

The V call is TRBV3-1 (or the pseudogene TRBV3-2), the J call TRBJ1-5; D gene unclear. CDR3 length: 12 residues. Germline V CDR1 and CDR2: LGHDT, YNNKEL (reference sequence). Trimming pared 1 base from V and 7 bases from J, leaving 5 bases between. CDR3 protein: CASSQAGQPQHF. In DNA form, the CDR3 reads TGTGCCAGCAGCCAAGCTGGACAGCCCCAGCATTTT.

There are a few counts of this clone. This rearrangement joins TRBV7-9 to TRBJ1-5; D remains unclear. Germline CDR1 is SEHNR and CDR2 is FQNEAQ (reference sequence). The CDR3 runs to 13 residues. V lost 3 bases to trimming and J lost 2 bases, with 5 bases between them. The CDR3 reads CASSFAGNQPQHF. DNA of the CDR3: TGTGCCAGCAGCTTCGCAGGCAATCAGCCCCAGCATTTT.

The chain joins TRBV7-3 to TRBJ2-6; 10 bases match TRBD2. This CDR3 spans 18 amino acids. The germline V gene has CDR1 SGHTA and CDR2 FQGTGA. V shed 1 base, J shed 2 bases, and the junction held 5 bases outside the gene matches. The CDR3 region is CASSLKASGRAGANVLTF. CDR3 nucleotide sequence: TGTGCCAGCAGCTTAAAGGCCAGCGGGAGGGCTGGGGCCAACGTCCTGACTTTC.

The chain links TRBV3-1 (or the pseudogene TRBV3-2) to TRBJ2-4; TRBD2 agrees at 7 bases. The CDR3 has 13 amino acids. Germline values: CDR1 LGHDT, CDR2 YNNKEL (reference sequence). V gave up 3 bases and J gave up 5 bases; unmatched junction bases: 1. CDR3 nucleotides: TGTGCCAGCAGCCAGGGAGGGCAAAACATTCAGTACTTC. This gives the protein CASSQGGQNIQYF.

The chain recombines TRBV30 with TRBJ2-3, with D unresolved. Trimming pared 3 bases from V and 3 bases from J, leaving 16 bases between. Germline-derived CDR1 and CDR2 are GTSNPN and SVGIG (reference sequence). This CDR3 has 15 residues. The CDR3 region is CAWRAHNGLTDTQYF. Here the CDR3 DNA reads TGTGCCTGGAGAGCCCATAACGGGCTGACAGATACGCAGTATTTT.

In its sample, this clone was seen a few times. This chain uses TRBV5-4 with TRBJ1-2; possible D gene TRBD1, 6 bases. The CDR3 is 16 amino acids. Germline loops: CDR1 SGHNT, CDR2 YYREEE (reference sequence). V was trimmed by 4 bases and J by 6 bases, leaving 22 bases between them. The CDR3 spells CASSPRGSGGVHGYTF. DNA for the CDR3: TGTGCCAGCAGCCCTAGGGGGTCGGGAGGGGTCCATGGCTACACCTTC.

This sequence joins TRBV9 and TRBJ1-1; 9 nucleotides align to TRBD1. CDR1 is SGDLS, CDR2 YYNGEE, per germline. The V gene end was trimmed by 0 bases and the J gene end by 5 bases; junction bases not matched to a gene: 5. The CDR3 covers 15 residues. The CDR3 reads CASSVEGQGQTEAFF. CDR3 DNA: TGTGCCAGCAGCGTAGAGGGACAGGGACAGACTGAAGCTTTCTTT.

Here the CDR3 DNA reads TGTGCCAGCAGTTACGGGTCAGGGGATCAGCCCCAGCATTTT. Its translation: CASSYGSGDQPQHF. This chain connects TRBV6-2 or TRBV6-3 to TRBJ1-5, with D maybe TRBD1 (6 bases). Per the germline V gene, CDR1 is MNHEY and CDR2 is SVGEGT. The CDR3 totals 14 residues. Trimming took 2 bases from V and 5 from J, leaving 10 bases between them.

This clone was observed a handful of times. The chain uses TRBV11-2 and TRBJ2-1; 12 bases agree with TRBD2. Per germline, CDR1 SGHAT and CDR2 FQNNGV. The CDR3 is made up of 15 amino acids. The junction had 1 base not matched to a gene; V was cut back by 3 bases and J by 4 bases. The CDR3 bases are TGTGCCAGCAGCTTGACTAGCGGGAGTTACAATGAGCAGTTCTTC. Translation gives CASSLTSGSYNEQFF. Using reference TRBV11-2 and TRBJ2-1 for the parts outside the CDR3, the full variable domain is EAGVAQSPRYKIIEKRQSVAFWCNPISGHATLYWYQQILGQGPKLLIQFQNNGVVDDSQLPKDRFSAERLKGVDSTLKIQPAKLEDSAVYLCASSLTSGSYNEQFFGPGTRLTVL.

V is TRBV3-1 (or the pseudogene TRBV3-2) and J is TRBJ1-6; no clear D. Per germline, CDR1 LGHDT and CDR2 YNNKEL (reference sequence). With 0 bases removed from V and 7 bases from J, the gap between germline ends came to 19 bases. The CDR3 sequence is 18 residues long. The CDR3 sequence: CASSQDLQPLRVNSPLHF. For the CDR3, the DNA is TGTGCCAGCAGCCAAGATCTCCAACCTTTACGGGTCAATTCACCCCTCCACTTT.

The chain couples TRBV6-5 to TRBJ2-7; either TRBD1 or TRBD2 may supply D (5 bases each). The germline V and J ends were trimmed by 5 bases and 3 bases, with 14 bases remaining between them. CDR3 length: 14 residues. The germline V gene has CDR1 MNHEY and CDR2 SVGAGI. The CDR3 region is CASSIRDADYEQYF. CDR3 DNA: TGTGCCAGCAGTATCCGGGACGCTGACTACGAGCAGTACTTC.

V and J are TRBV3-1 (or the pseudogene TRBV3-2) and TRBJ2-2; TRBD2 matches at 8 bases. The V gene end was trimmed by 0 bases and the J gene end by 7 bases; junction bases not matched to a gene: 4. CDR1 and CDR2 from the germline V gene are LGHDT and YNNKEL (reference sequence). The CDR3 sequence is 15 residues long. CDR3 protein: CASSQDGTRGGELFF. Written as DNA, the CDR3 is TGTGCCAGCAGCCAAGATGGGACTAGGGGCGGGGAGCTGTTTTTT.

This clone occurred a few times. The V call is TRBV7-2, the J call TRBJ2-5; a weak D match, TRBD2 (6 bases). Deletions cut 3 bases from V and 2 bases from J, with 10 bases between. Germline CDR1 and CDR2: SGHTA and FQGNSA. The CDR3 extends over 14 amino acids. CDR3 coding DNA: TGTGCCAGCAGCTTCTTTGGAGGGCAAGAGACCCAGTACTTC. Translation gives CASSFFGGQETQYF.

This rearrangement joins TRBV4-3 to TRBJ2-7, with TRBD2 matching over 13 bases. Germline loops: CDR1 LGHNA, CDR2 YSLEER. The CDR3 extends over 16 amino acids. The junction had 3 bases not matched to a gene; V was cut back by 1 base and J by 3 bases. CDR3 coding DNA: TGCGCCAGCAGCCAAGGTGGACTAGCGGGAGACTACGAGCAGTACTTC. Its translation is CASSQGGLAGDYEQYF.

The J gene is TRBJ1-2, the V gene TRBV14; maybe TRBD1 (5 bases). The CDR3 length is 14 residues. The germline V and J ends were trimmed by 2 bases and 4 bases, with 11 bases remaining between them. Per germline, CDR1 SGHDN and CDR2 FVKESK. Here the CDR3 reads CASSQQGSGYGYTF. DNA for the CDR3: TGTGCCAGCAGCCAACAGGGAAGTGGCTATGGCTACACCTTC.

The chain joins TRBV18 to TRBJ2-5; D may be TRBD1 or TRBD2 (5 bases each). V dropped 3 bases and J dropped 4 bases, with 15 bases sitting between them. This CDR3 spans 15 amino acids. Germline CDR1 and CDR2: KGHSH and LQKENI. The DNA for the CDR3 is TGTGCCAGCTCACCCGGGACCCTAGGGGCAGAGACCCAGTACTTC. Its translation: CASSPGTLGAETQYF.

The chain couples TRBV2 to TRBJ2-7; 12 nucleotides align to TRBD2. Germline CDR1 is SNHLY and CDR2 is FYNNEI. This CDR3 is built from 17 residues. Losses at the gene ends were 6 bases for V and 2 bases for J; bases not matched to a gene: 11. DNA of the CDR3: TGTGCCAGCAGCCTGACTAGCGGGAGTATCAGGACCTACGAGCAGTACTTC. This gives the protein CASSLTSGSIRTYEQYF.

The chain recombines TRBV9 with TRBJ2-2; D not resolved. V gave up 1 base and J gave up 5 bases, with 3 bases separating them. In germline, CDR1 is SGDLS, CDR2 YYNGEE. The CDR3 is made up of 12 amino acids. CDR3 residues: CASSVRTGELFF. CDR3 in DNA: TGTGCCAGCAGCGTAAGGACCGGGGAGCTGTTTTTT.

Note on this clone: An end of the junction differs from the germline gene, which may be a read error. V gene TRBV7-7 combines with J gene TRBJ2-2, with TRBD1 matching over 7 bases. The CDR3 is 12 amino acids. Germline V gene sequence: CDR1 SSHAT, CDR2 FNYEAQ (reference sequence). CDR3 protein: CASSHRGGELFF. DNA for the CDR3: TGTGCTAGCAGTCACAGGGGCGGGGAGCTGTTTTTT.